This T cell receptor (beta chain) was recorded in a study of cytomegalovirus exposure and HLA in healthy donors. A single count supports this clone. PCR used 60 Vbeta primers and 13 Jbeta primers. Clones were read by immunoSEQ multiplex PCR, and TCRdb kept only the in-frame ones, dropping some. The sample consists of around 140,000 clones, 76% of them appearing once. Germline CDR1 is GTSNPN and CDR2 is SVGIG (reference sequence). There are 12 residues in the CDR3. V was clipped by 8 bases and J by 3 bases; unmatched bases: 5. This receptor was taken from a female donor in good health and CMV-seropositive. V is TRBV30 and J is TRBJ1-2, with 8 bases identical to TRBD1. The specimen was PBMCs. The CDR3 region is CAVNRGDYGYTF. In DNA form, the CDR3 reads TGTGCCGTCAACAGGGGGGACTATGGCTACACCTTC.